The entry below gives a single T cell receptor beta chain sequence along with its context. Its antigen is still unknown. TCRdb analysed the RT-PCR reads with MiXCR anew, one entry per CDR3 protein. The sample carries 800,000 or so distinct CDR3 sequences, 21% recorded once. CDR1 is SQVTM, CDR2 ANQGSEA, per germline. This CDR3 spans 13 amino acids. V dropped 7 bases and J dropped 3; count of bases not matched to a gene: 6. This entry comes from a study of response to subunit inactivated influenza vaccine. The study, taken as a whole, reports: Each seasonal influenza vaccination, the authors suggested, recruits few new T cells.

The rearrangement uses TRBV29-1 and TRBJ2-4, with 7 bases matching TRBD2. The origin of this receptor is a man aged 50 or older who received an inactivated influenza vaccine. The sample consisted of PBMCs from blood, taken more than 4 days after vaccination. The CDR3 DNA sequence: TGCAGCGGGGCGGGGGAGGACAAAAACATTCAGTACTTC. Protein product: CSGAGEDKNIQYF.